Below, one T cell receptor (beta chain) is given with its context. This table comes from immunoSEQ multiplex PCR, and its TCRdb copy is limited to in-frame clones, with some not included. The sample carries about 44,000 clones, approximately 92% recorded once. The record originates from a study of T cell changes during pregnancy in multiple sclerosis. CDR3 size: 14 residues. V was pared by 7 bases and J by 4 bases, with 16 bases between. This specimen consisted of CD4+ T cells from peripheral blood mononuclear cells, obtained before pregnancy. The clonotype comes from a female donor with multiple sclerosis, enrolled in a pregnancy study. The rearrangement links TRBV6-7 to TRBJ1-1; a possible D gene is TRBD1 (6 bases). TRBV6-7 is an open reading frame, and its role is uncertain. CDR3 coding DNA: TGTGCCAGCAACCGCCCGCCAGGGGCCACTGAAGCTTTCTTT. Its translation is CASNRPPGATEAFF.